The 15 T cell receptor beta chains in this list originate from one sample, sequenced in a study of cytomegalovirus exposure and HLA in healthy donors (dated by TCRdb to about 2017). The library was produced with the immunoSEQ multiplex PCR assay. The multiplex PCR relied on a mix of 60 forward primers for TCR Vbeta segments and 13 reverse primers for TCR Jbeta segments. TCRdb carries this immuneACCESS record with in-frame sequences only. Its versions omit some clonotypes, under half of them owing to an unresolved V gene in the studies checked, with the rest unexplained. This sample comprises 80,000 to 90,000 clones, roughly 80% of them detected only once. The ten top clones hold over 1.5% of the sample. Input material: PBMCs. The source of these receptors is a woman aged 30 to 39 in good health and CMV-seronegative.

Only one count was recorded for this clone. The genes are TRBV27 and TRBJ2-7, with 8 bases lining up with TRBD2. The CDR3 has 17 amino acids. V lost 0 bases, J lost 3 bases, and 10 bases stayed unmatched. The germline V gene has CDR1 MNHEY and CDR2 SMNVEV (reference sequence). The CDR3 here is CASSLSGRAPRSYEQYF. The CDR3 nucleotides are TGTGCCAGCAGTTTATCCGGGAGGGCCCCTCGTAGCTACGAGCAGTACTTC.

The chain joins TRBV2 to TRBJ2-1; 8 bases map to TRBD2. There are 14 residues in the CDR3. Germline CDR1 is SNHLY and CDR2 is FYNNEI. V trimming: 5 bases; J trimming: 7 bases; junction bases outside the gene matches: 7. CDR3 residues: CASSKGLVGNEQFF. The CDR3 region has the DNA TGTGCCAGCAGTAAGGGACTAGTGGGGAATGAGCAGTTCTTC.

The chain has TRBV6-6 and TRBJ2-3, with TRBD2 as a possible D gene (6 bases). CDR1 is MNHNY, CDR2 SVGAGI, per germline (reference sequence). This CDR3 region has 15 residues. V was clipped by 3 bases and J by 4 bases, with 14 bases between them. The CDR3 reads CASSYGSGEADTQYF. The CDR3 DNA follows: TGTGCCAGCAGTTATGGTTCGGGGGAGGCAGATACGCAGTATTTT.

The gene calls are TRBV5-6 and TRBJ1-5; possibly TRBD1 for D (5 bases). CDR1 is SGHDT, CDR2 YYEEEE, per germline. The CDR3 spans 16 residues. V lost 0 bases to trimming and J lost 2 bases, with 12 bases between them. CDR3 coding DNA: TGTGCCAGCAGCTTGGGGGTAGGGGTGGGCAATCAGCCCCAGCATTTT. The encoded protein is CASSLGVGVGNQPQHF. The complete variable domain, with remaining parts taken from reference TRBV5-6 and TRBJ1-5, reads DAGVTQSPTHLIKTRGQQVTLRCSPKSGHDTVSWYQQALGQGPQFIFQYYEEEERQRGNFPDRFSGHQFPNYSSELNVNALLLGDSALYLCASSLGVGVGNQPQHFGDGTRLSIL.

This clone was observed once. The chain couples TRBV4-1 to TRBJ2-5; tentative D call: TRBD1 (6 bases). The end of the DNA fits TRBJ2-7 better, so the J call may be wrong. Per the germline V gene, CDR1 is MGHRA and CDR2 is YSYEKL. The CDR3 contains 15 residues. For the CDR3, the DNA is TGCGCCAGCAGCCAAGACTTAGGCAGGGGCCACGAGCAGTACTTC. This gives the protein CASSQDLGRGHEQYF.

The chain is built from TRBV7-3 and TRBJ2-7, with D possibly matching TRBD2 (7 bases). From germline, CDR1 is SGHTA and CDR2 FQGTGA. Trimming removed 1 base at V and 3 bases at J, with 13 bases between. CDR3 length: 15 amino acids. CDR3 in DNA: TGTGCCAGCAGCTTAATGCGAGGGGGGGGCTACGAGCAGTACTTC. It yields the protein CASSLMRGGGYEQYF.

V usage is TRBV27 and J usage is TRBJ1-1, with 7 bases identical to TRBD1. This CDR3 is built from 14 residues. The trim removed 10 bases at V and 0 bases at J, leaving 8 bases unmatched. Germline V gene data show CDR1 as MNHEY and CDR2 as SMNVEV (reference sequence). CDR3 protein: CATRGQSLNTEAFF. CDR3 bases: TGTGCCACCCGGGGACAGTCCTTGAACACTGAAGCTTTCTTT.

The V gene is TRBV18, the J gene TRBJ1-1; tentative D call: TRBD1 (5 bases). In germline, CDR1 is KGHSH, CDR2 LQKENI. Trimming left V 3 bases short and J 1 base short, with 15 bases between. This CDR3 contains 16 residues. For the CDR3, the DNA is TGTGCCAGCTCACCCCTTGGGGGAGGCTCGAACACTGAAGCTTTCTTT. Its translation: CASSPLGGGSNTEAFF.

This clone has only a few counts. The chain combines TRBV9 with TRBJ2-5, with TRBD2 as a possible D gene (6 bases). The germline gives CDR1 SGDLS, CDR2 YYNGEE. There are 15 residues in the CDR3. V was shortened by 4 bases and J by 11 bases, with 24 bases between the two germline ends. CDR3 nucleotides: TGTGCCAGCAGCCCCCCGGGTCTAGTGCGGGGAGAGCAGTACTTC. Translated: CASSPPGLVRGEQYF.

This rearrangement joins TRBV6-1 to TRBJ1-5; D may be TRBD1 (5 bases). The length of the CDR3 is 15 residues. The germline V and J ends were trimmed by 3 bases and 5 bases, with 14 bases remaining between them. The germline V gene encodes CDR1 MNHNS and CDR2 SASEGT. CDR3 sequence (DNA): TGTGCCAGCAGTGATCACAGGAGGGAGGATCAGCCCCAGCATTTT. This translates into CASSDHRREDQPQHF.

The chain uses TRBV4-1 and TRBJ2-5; 9 nucleotides align to TRBD1. The J call may be wrong; the DNA end is better matched by TRBJ2-7. From germline, CDR1 is MGHRA and CDR2 YSYEKL. This CDR3 region has 17 residues. The CDR3 nucleotides are TGCGCCAGCAGCCGCACAAGGGGGGGGGACAGGGACTACGAGCAGTACTTC. Residues: CASSRTRGGDRDYEQYF.

The chain combines TRBV25-1 with TRBJ2-3; 15 positions match TRBD2. The CDR3 has 15 amino acids. Germline V gene lookup returns CDR1 MGHDK and CDR2 SYGVNS. Trimming removed 8 bases from V and 6 bases from J; junction bases left unmatched: 6. The CDR3 loop reads CASDGLAGGGDTQYF. The DNA for the CDR3 is TGTGCCAGCGACGGACTAGCGGGAGGGGGGGATACGCAGTATTTT.

The chain recombines TRBV28 with TRBJ2-5; possible D gene TRBD2, 6 bases. V lost 5 bases and J 5 bases, leaving 15 bases between the germline ends. Germline V gene lookup returns CDR1 MDHEN and CDR2 SYDVKM. The CDR3 covers 14 residues. CDR3 protein: CASSLTRASETQYF. The CDR3 DNA reads TGTGCCAGCAGTCTGACTAGGGCGAGCGAGACCCAGTACTTC.

V is TRBV19 and J is TRBJ1-2; no reliable D call. CDR1 and CDR2 (germline): LNHDA, SQIVND (reference sequence). Trimming took off 7 bases at V and 2 bases at J, with 8 bases between the two ends. The CDR3 length is 12 residues. The CDR3 DNA follows: TGTGCCAGTACAGAAACAAACTATGGCTACACCTTC. Its protein is CASTETNYGYTF.

J is TRBJ2-4 and V is TRBV9; 7 bases fit TRBD1. V was clipped by 4 bases and J by 3 bases; unmatched bases: 22. There are 20 residues in the CDR3. Germline V gene lookup returns CDR1 SGDLS and CDR2 YYNGEE. CDR3 in amino acids: CASSTRSGQEPYRDKNIQYF. Written as DNA, the CDR3 is TGTGCCAGCAGCACACGCTCCGGACAGGAGCCATACCGAGACAAAAACATTCAGTACTTC.